The clone carrying this T cell receptor beta chain has at least ten counts. Its specificity is not known. Between the trimmed V and J ends, which lost 5 bases and 3 bases, there was a span of 12 bases. In germline, CDR1 is SGHVS, CDR2 FQNEAQ. The CDR3 totals 14 residues. TCRdb independently ran MiXCR on the reads; one entry per CDR3 protein. This repertoire shows 86,000 or so distinct CDR3 sequences, more than 20% found once; its top ten account for roughly 50%. The data were taken from a study of T cell repertoires in cytomegalovirus infection. On the study more broadly: It was recently identified HLA-C-restricted and well-studied HLA-B-restricted CMV epitopes that the study used. From public TCR beta signatures came an indication of both CMV infection and matching HLA type.

Broader study findings: Individuals carrying CMV plus the relevant HLA were identified by cumulative frequency of public TCR beta families. HLA-C-restricted CMV clonotypes gave the most frequent clonotype in two of eight donors.

V and J are TRBV7-8 and TRBJ2-3, with D tentatively TRBD2 (5 bases). The sequenced sample was CD8+ T cells from cultured PBMCs, obtained from culture after CMV antigen stimulation. The sequence derives from a human donor in good health (CMV status not recorded). Some clones in this sample may be carry-over from other donors' samples. The CDR3 protein is CASSVVEATDTQYF. CDR3 bases: TGTGCCAGCAGCGTCGTGGAGGCAACAGATACGCAGTATTTT.